This T cell receptor (beta chain) was found in a study of human T cells and chemical hapten exposure. Study results and limitations: With DPC sensitization, TCRs exceeding 1 in 1000 frequency showed no change.

TCRdb re-derived calls from the RACE reads in MiXCR, one entry per CDR3 protein. The profile shows 300,000 to 450,000 distinct CDR3 sequences, more than 4.5% of them singletons. The CDR3 has 15 amino acids. Between the trimmed V and J ends, which lost 1 base and 6 bases, there was a span of 15 bases. Germline values: CDR1 SGHDN, CDR2 FVKESK. In the case of this clonotype: The antigen remains undetermined.

The time point: pre-sensitization, week 0. Treatment reported: therapeutic diphenylcyclopropenone sensitization with weekly scalp DPC. Before extraction, the whole blood was not fractionated, and total RNA was taken from it. This specimen consisted of whole blood, obtained in connection with sensitization to the hapten diphenylcyclopropenone (DPC). The receptor's source is a woman aged 50 to 60 with alopecia areata. Some clones in this sample may be carry-over from other donors' samples. The chain links TRBV14 to TRBJ2-5; no clear D. CDR3 sequence: CASSQGGFEAKTQYF. The DNA of the CDR3 is TGTGCCAGCAGCCAAGGGGGTTTCGAGGCCAAGACCCAGTACTTC.